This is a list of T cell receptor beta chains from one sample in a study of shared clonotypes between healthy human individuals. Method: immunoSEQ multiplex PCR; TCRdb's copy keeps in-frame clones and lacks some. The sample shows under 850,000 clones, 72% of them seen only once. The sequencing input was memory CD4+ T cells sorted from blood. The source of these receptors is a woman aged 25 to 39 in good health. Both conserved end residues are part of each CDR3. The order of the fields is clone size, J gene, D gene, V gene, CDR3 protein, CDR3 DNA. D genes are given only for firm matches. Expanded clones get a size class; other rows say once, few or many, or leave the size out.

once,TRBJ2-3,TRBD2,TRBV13,CASSSRTSGRTTDTQYF,TGTGCCAGCAGCTCACGGACTAGCGGGAGAACCACAGATACGCAGTATTTT
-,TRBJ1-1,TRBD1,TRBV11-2,CASSRDRGAFF,TGTGCCAGCAGCCGGGACAGGGGTGCTTTCTTT
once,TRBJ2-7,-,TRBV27,CASSLYGSYEQYF,TGTGCCAGCAGTTTATACGGCAGTTACGAGCAGTACTTC
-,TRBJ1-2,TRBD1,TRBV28,CASVRGPTGYTF,TGTGCCAGCGTCAGGGGGCCGACTGGCTACACCTTC
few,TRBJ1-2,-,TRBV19,CASSWGYYGYTF,TGTGCCAGTAGTTGGGGATACTATGGCTACACCTTC
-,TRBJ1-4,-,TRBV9,CASSTPQGGNEKLFF,TGTGCCAGCAGCACCCCACAGGGAGGCAATGAAAAACTGTTTTTT
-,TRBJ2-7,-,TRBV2,CASSPVAYEQYF,TGTGCCAGCAGTCCTGTCGCCTACGAGCAGTACTTC
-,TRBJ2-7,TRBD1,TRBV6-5,CASSRQGLGDEQYF,TGTGCCAGCAGTCGACAGGGTCTAGGCGACGAGCAGTACTTC
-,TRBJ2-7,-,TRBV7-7,CASSLSRTGEQYF,TGTGCCAGCAGCTTAAGTAGGACTGGCGAGCAGTACTTC
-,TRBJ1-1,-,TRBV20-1,CSVGAYTEAFF,TGCAGTGTGGGCGCCTACACTGAAGCTTTCTTT
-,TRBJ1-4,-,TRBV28,CASSQGQPTNEKLFF,TGTGCCAGCAGTCAAGGACAACCAACTAATGAAAAACTGTTTTTT
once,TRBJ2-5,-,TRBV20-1,CSANSGETQYF,TGCAGTGCTAACTCTGGGGAGACCCAGTACTTC
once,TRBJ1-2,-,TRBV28,CASNRQARGYTF,TGTGCCAGCAACCGACAGGCGCGTGGCTACACCTTC
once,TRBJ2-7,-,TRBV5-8,CASSIMGHGDYEQYF,TGTGCCAGCAGCATTATGGGACACGGAGACTACGAGCAGTACTTC
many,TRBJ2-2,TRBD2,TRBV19,CASSIPGLAGANTGELFF,TGTGCCAGTAGTATCCCGGGACTAGCGGGGGCGAACACCGGGGAGCTGTTTTTT
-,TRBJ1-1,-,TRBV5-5,CASSLTEMNTEAFF,TGTGCCAGCAGCTTGACAGAGATGAACACTGAAGCTTTCTTT
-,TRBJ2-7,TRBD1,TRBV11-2,CASSSYQGAVFEQYF,TGTGCCAGCAGCTCCTACCAGGGGGCTGTTTTCGAGCAGTACTTC
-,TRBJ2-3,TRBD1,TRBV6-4,CASSNDGDRASQYF,TGTGCCAGCAGTAACGATGGGGACAGGGCGTCGCAGTATTTT
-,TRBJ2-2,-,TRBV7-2,CASTPGWGPSGELFF,TGTGCCAGCACGCCGGGCTGGGGGCCGTCCGGGGAGCTGTTTTTT
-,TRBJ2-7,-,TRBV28,CASSLANNYEQYF,TGTGCCAGCAGTTTGGCCAACAACTACGAGCAGTACTTC
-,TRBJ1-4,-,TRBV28,CASSLVRLNEKLFF,TGTGCCAGCAGTTTAGTCCGGCTTAATGAAAAACTGTTTTTT
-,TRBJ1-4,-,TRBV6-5,CASSYHTGNPNEKLFF,TGTGCCAGCAGTTATCATACAGGGAATCCTAATGAAAAACTGTTTTTT
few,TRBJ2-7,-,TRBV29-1,CSVEWGTSYEQYF,TGCAGCGTTGAGTGGGGGACCTCCTACGAGCAGTACTTC
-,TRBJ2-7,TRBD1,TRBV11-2,CASSAAGGMGEQYF,TGTGCCAGCAGCGCCGCAGGGGGCATGGGCGAGCAGTACTTC
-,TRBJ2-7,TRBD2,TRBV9,CASSVDGSGVLREQYF,TGTGCCAGCAGCGTGGATGGGAGCGGGGTACTCCGGGAGCAGTACTTC
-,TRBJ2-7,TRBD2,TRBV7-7,CASSLREGYEQYF,TGTGCCAGCAGCTTACGGGAGGGCTACGAGCAGTACTTC
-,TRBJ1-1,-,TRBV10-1,CASSAGIMNTEAFF,TGCGCCAGCAGTGCTGGCATCATGAACACTGAAGCTTTCTTT
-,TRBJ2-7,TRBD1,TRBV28,CASSSYRDRDYEQYF,TGTGCCAGCAGTTCCTACCGGGACAGGGACTACGAGCAGTACTTC
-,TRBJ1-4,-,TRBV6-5,CASSVHSNEKLFF,TGTGCCAGCAGTGTACACTCTAATGAAAAACTGTTTTTT
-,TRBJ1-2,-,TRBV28,CASSKTNYGYTF,TGTGCCAGTTCCAAGACTAACTATGGCTACACCTTC
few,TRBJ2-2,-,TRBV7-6,CASSLTGELFF,TGTGCCAGCAGCCTGACCGGGGAGCTGTTTTTT
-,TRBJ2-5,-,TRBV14,CASSPSGVGETQYF,TGTGCCAGCAGCCCCTCCGGGGTCGGAGAGACCCAGTACTTC
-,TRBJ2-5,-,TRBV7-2,CASSPYWREETQYF,TGTGCCAGCAGCCCATATTGGAGGGAAGAGACCCAGTACTTC
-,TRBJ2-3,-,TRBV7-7,CASSLDGFTDTQYF,TGTGCCAGCAGCTTAGACGGCTTCACAGATACGCAGTATTTT
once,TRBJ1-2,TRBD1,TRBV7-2,CASSLVGQGIYGYTF,TGTGCCAGCAGCTTAGTGGGACAGGGCATCTATGGCTACACCTTC
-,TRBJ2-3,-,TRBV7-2,CASSPRGRTSTDTQYF,TGTGCCAGCAGCCCCAGGGGTAGAACCAGCACAGATACGCAGTATTTT
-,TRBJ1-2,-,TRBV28,CASLGGAGGYTF,TGTGCCAGCCTCGGGGGCGCCGGGGGCTACACCTTC
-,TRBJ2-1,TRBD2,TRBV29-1,CSVREDYNEQFF,TGCAGCGTCCGGGAGGATTACAATGAGCAGTTCTTC
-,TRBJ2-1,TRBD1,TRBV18,CASSLQGAYEQFF,TGTGCCAGCTCGCTACAGGGGGCGTATGAGCAGTTCTTC
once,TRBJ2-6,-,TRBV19,CASTAGSRSGANVLTF,TGTGCCAGTACCGCAGGCTCTAGGTCTGGGGCCAACGTCCTGACTTTC
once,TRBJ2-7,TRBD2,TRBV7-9,CASSLQTSGITYEQYF,TGTGCCAGCAGCTTGCAGACTAGCGGGATAACATACGAGCAGTACTTC
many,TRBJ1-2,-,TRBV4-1,CASSPTGQDYGYTF,TGCGCCAGCAGCCCAACAGGGCAGGACTATGGCTACACCTTC
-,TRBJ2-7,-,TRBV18,CASSPTTDLGEQYF,TGTGCCAGCTCACCCACAACAGATCTGGGTGAGCAGTACTTC
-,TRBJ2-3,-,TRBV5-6,CASSDRRTGGTDTQYF,TGTGCCAGCAGCGATAGACGGACTGGGGGCACAGATACGCAGTATTTT
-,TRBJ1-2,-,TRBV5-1,CASSQTGNYGYTF,TGCGCCAGCAGCCAAACGGGGAACTATGGCTACACCTTC
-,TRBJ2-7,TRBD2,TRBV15,CATSRETSGRYEQYF,TGTGCCACCAGCAGGGAGACTAGCGGGAGGTACGAGCAGTACTTC
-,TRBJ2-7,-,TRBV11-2,CASSSPHSRLSSEQYF,TGTGCCAGCAGCTCACCCCATTCTCGATTATCCAGCGAGCAGTACTTC
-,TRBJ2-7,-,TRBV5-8,CASSYYTDTLSYEQYF,TGTGCCAGCAGCTATTATACAGACACTCTCTCCTACGAGCAGTACTTC
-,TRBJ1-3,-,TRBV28,CASSWEADSGNTIYF,TGTGCCAGCAGTTGGGAGGCGGACTCTGGAAACACCATATATTTT
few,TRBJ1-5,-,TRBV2,CATGDSNQPQHF,TGTGCAACGGGGGATAGCAATCAGCCCCAGCATTTT
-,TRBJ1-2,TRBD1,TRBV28,CASRPGGAGQGSSYGYTF,TGTGCCAGCAGACCAGGGGGGGCCGGACAGGGGTCCTCCTATGGCTACACCTTC
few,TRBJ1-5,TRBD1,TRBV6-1,CASSEGDRNNQPQHF,TGTGCCAGCAGTGAGGGGGACAGGAACAATCAGCCCCAGCATTTT
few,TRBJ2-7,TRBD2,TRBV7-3,CASSSGTSGSEQYF,TGTGCCAGCAGCTCGGGGACTAGCGGGAGCGAGCAGTACTTC